The 20 T cell receptor beta chains presented below share a single source sample, sequenced in a study of T cells after yellow fever vaccination. TCRdb re-derived calls from the 5' RACE reads in MiXCR, one entry per CDR3 protein. The profile covers about 510,000 distinct CDR3 sequences, with just over 20% appearing a single time and about a sixth taken by the ten largest. The material sequenced was PBMCs, taken 21 days after the first yellow fever vaccination. The receptor set was obtained from a man between 18 and 35 years old who received the YFV17D yellow fever vaccine.

This clonotype has more than one count but fewer than ten. The V call is TRBV29-1, the J call TRBJ2-7, with TRBD1 matching 12 bases. The ends lost 6 bases at V and 5 bases at J; junction bases unmatched: 5. Germline V CDR1 and CDR2: SQVTM, ANQGSEA. This CDR3 is built from 13 residues. The CDR3 sequence: CSVAGQGAHEQYF. CDR3 in DNA: TGCAGCGTCGCGGGACAGGGGGCCCACGAGCAGTACTTC.

V is TRBV6-1 and J is TRBJ2-7, with 7 nucleotides matching TRBD2. Germline V CDR1 and CDR2: MNHNS, SASEGT. The CDR3 has 17 amino acids. The trim removed 5 bases at V and 5 bases at J, leaving 18 bases unmatched. CDR3 sequence reads: CASSPKSTSISGHEQYF. The CDR3 coding sequence is TGTGCCAGCAGTCCCAAATCGACTAGCATCAGTGGCCACGAGCAGTACTTC.

This clonotype was found a few times. The chain is built from TRBV5-1 and TRBJ2-1; 10 nucleotides agree with TRBD1. The CDR3 spans 14 residues. The V gene end was trimmed by 4 bases and the J gene end by 7 bases; junction bases not matched to a gene: 5. In germline, CDR1 is SGHRS, CDR2 YFSETQ. This chain's CDR3 is CASSRRQGANEQFF. As DNA, the CDR3 is TGCGCCAGCAGCAGGAGACAGGGGGCAAATGAGCAGTTCTTC.

This clonotype has only a few counts. The chain employs TRBV5-1 and TRBJ2-5, with 15 bases identical to TRBD2. CDR1 and CDR2 from the germline V gene are SGHRS and YFSETQ. J was trimmed by 4 bases and V by 4 bases; bases with no gene match: 5. The CDR3 sequence is 16 residues long. CDR3 residues: CASSESGLAGGETQYF. The CDR3 coding sequence is TGCGCCAGCAGCGAGTCGGGACTAGCGGGAGGAGAGACCCAGTACTTC.

This clonotype has a handful of counts. V is TRBV7-6 and J is TRBJ1-5; tentative D call: TRBD1 (6 bases). CDR1 SGHVS and CDR2 FNYEAQ come from the germline V gene. Trimming shortened V by 2 bases and J by 5 bases, and 13 bases separated the two germline ends. This CDR3 comprises 15 residues. CDR3 sequence: CASSLNGGADQPQHF. The DNA of the CDR3 is TGTGCCAGCAGCTTAAATGGGGGCGCCGATCAGCCCCAGCATTTT. Together with reference TRBV7-6 and TRBJ1-5, the CDR3 gives the full variable domain: GAGVSQSPRYKVTKRGQDVALRCDPISGHVSLYWYRQALGQGPEFLTYFNYEAQQDKSGLPNDRFSAERPEGSISTLTIQRTEQRDSAMYRCASSLNGGADQPQHFGDGTRLSIL.

The genes are TRBV6-1 and TRBJ1-2; unclear D gene. Germline CDR1 reads MNHNS; CDR2 reads SASEGT. V was trimmed by 4 bases and J by 0 bases, leaving 15 bases between them. The CDR3 totals 16 residues. In DNA, the CDR3 is TGTGCCAGCAGTGCGCCTACCTTTGGGCCTAACTATGGCTACACCTTC. It translates to CASSAPTFGPNYGYTF.

The chain's CDR3 is CASSYSRGYEQYF. CDR3 sequence (DNA): TGTGCCAGCAGTTACTCCAGAGGGTACGAGCAGTACTTC. This chain connects TRBV6-5 to TRBJ2-7, with a possible D match to TRBD2 (5 bases). This CDR3 has 13 residues. Between the trimmed V and J ends, which lost 0 bases and 4 bases, there was a span of 7 bases. Germline V gives CDR1 MNHEY, CDR2 SVGAGI.

The chain employs TRBV7-2 and TRBJ1-6, with D possibly matching TRBD1 (5 bases). V was trimmed by 5 bases and J by 6 bases, leaving 17 bases between them. This CDR3 comprises 16 residues. The V gene's germline CDR1 is SGHTA and CDR2 FQGNSA. For the CDR3, the DNA is TGTGCCAGCAGCCCCTCGTTGAGGGGAGGTAATTCACCCCTCCACTTT. Encoded protein: CASSPSLRGGNSPLHF.

This clonotype came up a few times. The chain has TRBV11-2 and TRBJ1-2, with no clear D. This CDR3 is built from 13 residues. Trimming took off 5 bases at V and 3 bases at J, with 10 bases between the two ends. Looked up from germline, CDR1 is SGHAT and CDR2 is FQNNGV. CDR3 coding DNA: TGTGCCAGCAGCCCCAGCATGGACTATGGCTACACCTTC. It translates to CASSPSMDYGYTF.

This clonotype was picked up a small number of times. The chain links TRBV12-3 or TRBV12-4 to TRBJ2-7; TRBD2 is a possible D gene (7 bases). V was trimmed by 6 bases and J by 3 bases, leaving 15 bases between them. The CDR3 loop spans 14 amino acids. CDR3 sequence: CASSWGGPNYEQYV. The CDR3 bases are TGTGCCAGCAGCTGGGGGGGCCCGAACTACGAGCAGTACGTC.

This chain connects TRBV5-1 to TRBJ2-7; D is possibly TRBD1 (6 bases). This CDR3 has 14 amino acids. Germline values: CDR1 SGHRS, CDR2 YFSETQ. V was shortened by 4 bases and J by 3 bases, with 14 bases between the two germline ends. The CDR3 sequence is CASSISRGVYEQYF. CDR3 coding DNA: TGCGCCAGCAGCATCTCCAGGGGAGTCTACGAGCAGTACTTC.

Many counts were recorded for this clonotype. The gene calls are TRBV4-1 and TRBJ2-5; 15 bases line up with TRBD2. Trimming cost V 0 bases and J 1 base; bases outside gene matches: 3. This CDR3 has 18 amino acids. Germline V CDR1 and CDR2: MGHRA, YSYEKL. The CDR3 protein is CASSQDRGLAGGQETQYF. CDR3 coding DNA: TGCGCCAGCAGCCAAGATAGGGGACTAGCGGGGGGCCAAGAGACCCAGTACTTC.

This clonotype showed up just a few times. The gene calls are TRBV20-1 and TRBJ1-6; 7 bases map to TRBD1. CDR3 length equals 16 residues. Germline V gene sequence: CDR1 DFQATT, CDR2 SNEGSKA (reference sequence). V was pared by 3 bases and J by 3 bases, with 8 bases of the junction left unmatched. DNA for the CDR3: TGCAGTGCTAGGGGGGACAGAGTTAGCTATAATTCACCCCTCCACTTT. This codes for CSARGDRVSYNSPLHF.

This clonotype was counted a few times. The chain has TRBV7-9 and TRBJ1-5; 11 nucleotides match TRBD1. The CDR3 length is 19 residues. With 6 bases clipped from V and 4 bases from J, the junction kept 17 bases outside the gene matches. Germline CDR1 SEHNR, CDR2 FQNEAQ (reference sequence). The CDR3 DNA sequence: TGTGCCAGCAGATCCAACCCTCCGGGACAGGGGGGTTTAAATCAGCCCCAGCATTTT. This sequence encodes CASRSNPPGQGGLNQPQHF.

There are many counts of this clonotype. J is TRBJ1-2 and V is TRBV5-1; 7 bases are shared with TRBD1. Germline values: CDR1 SGHRS, CDR2 YFSETQ. This CDR3 is 14 amino acids long. With V trimmed by 4 bases and J by 4 bases, 7 bases remained unmatched. DNA of the CDR3: TGCGCCAGCAGCGATCCGGGACAGAGCTATGGCTACACCTTC. It is translated as CASSDPGQSYGYTF.

Only a few counts were recorded for this clonotype. The chain is built from TRBV5-6 and TRBJ2-4; perhaps D is TRBD1 or TRBD2 (5 bases each). The V and J ends lost 4 bases and 1 base respectively, with 9 bases between them. The CDR3 has 14 amino acids. Looked up from germline, CDR1 is SGHDT and CDR2 is YYEEEE. CDR3 residues: CASSRGQAKNIQYF. DNA of the CDR3: TGTGCCAGCAGCCGGGGCCAGGCCAAAAACATTCAGTACTTC.

The genes are TRBV7-6 and TRBJ2-7; no firm D call. V lost 2 bases to trimming and J lost 5 bases, with 10 bases between them. Germline CDR1 is SGHVS and CDR2 is FNYEAQ. There are 13 residues in the CDR3. CDR3 region: CASSLSHANEQYF. CDR3 bases: TGTGCCAGCAGCTTAAGCCATGCCAACGAGCAGTACTTC.

The chain uses TRBV6-5 and TRBJ2-7; tentatively, D is TRBD1 or TRBD2 (6 bases each). V gave up 2 bases and J gave up 2 bases, with 10 bases separating them. Germline V gives CDR1 MNHEY, CDR2 SVGAGI. CDR3 length: 14 residues. The DNA for the CDR3 is TGTGCCAGCAGTTACACGGGGGCCCCCTACGAGCAGTACTTC. It yields the protein CASSYTGAPYEQYF.

DNA for the CDR3: TGTGCCAGTAGTTGGGACACCCGTACTGAGCAGTTCTTC. The encoded protein is CASSWDTRTEQFF. V gene TRBV19 combines with J gene TRBJ2-1, with a weak D call TRBD1 (6 bases). CDR1 LNHDA and CDR2 SQIVND come from the germline V gene (reference sequence). V lost 5 bases and J 9 bases, leaving 14 bases between the germline ends. CDR3 size: 13 residues. The whole variable domain, filled in from reference TRBV19 and TRBJ2-1, reads DGGITQSPKYLFRKEGQNVTLSCEQNLNHDAMYWYRQDPGQGLRLIYYSQIVNDFQKGDIAEGYSVSREKKESFPLTVTSAQKNPTAFYLCASSWDTRTEQFFGPGTRLTVL.

The chain uses TRBV6-4 and TRBJ1-2; 7 positions agree with TRBD1. The CDR3 runs 18 residues. Germline values: CDR1 MRHNA, CDR2 SNTAGT. DNA for the CDR3: TGTACCATCAGGGAATTGGCTGTGACAGGGATGGGTAACTATGGCTACACCTTC. Translation: CTIRELAVTGMGNYGYTF.